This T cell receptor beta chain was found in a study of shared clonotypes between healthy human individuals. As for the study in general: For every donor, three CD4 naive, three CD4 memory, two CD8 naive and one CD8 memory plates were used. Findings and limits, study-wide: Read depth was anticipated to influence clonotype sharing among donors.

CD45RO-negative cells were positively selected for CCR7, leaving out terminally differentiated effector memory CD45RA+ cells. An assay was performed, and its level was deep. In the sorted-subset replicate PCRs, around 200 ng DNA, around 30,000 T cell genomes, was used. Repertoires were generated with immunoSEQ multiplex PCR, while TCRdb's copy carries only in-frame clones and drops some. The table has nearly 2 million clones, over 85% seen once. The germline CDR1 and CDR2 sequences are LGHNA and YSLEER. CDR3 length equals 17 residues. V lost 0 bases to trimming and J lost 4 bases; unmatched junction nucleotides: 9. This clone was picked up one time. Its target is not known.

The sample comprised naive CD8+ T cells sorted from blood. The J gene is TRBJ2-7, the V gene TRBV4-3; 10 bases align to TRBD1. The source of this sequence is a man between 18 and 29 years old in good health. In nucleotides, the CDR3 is TGCGCCAGCAGCCAAGACATTGGAGGGACAGGGGTTTACGAGCAGTACTTC. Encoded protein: CASSQDIGGTGVYEQYF.